This TCR beta chain derives from a study of naive and memory T cell subsets (dated by TCRdb to the late 2010s). For context, the study as a whole: An open-source, UMI-based TCR alpha and beta sequencing pipeline was applied to sorted naive and memory peripheral blood T cell subsets. Complete agreement was observed between the functional CMV T cell responses and the IgG serology results. RNA was DNase-treated and reverse transcribed with TCR constant-region primers, mostly using SuperScript III. Broad study findings and their caveats: Single alpha or beta chain sequences, rather than paired alpha/beta receptors, were used to define clonotypes. RNA-based TCR counts may be influenced by expression changes linked to T cell activation and differentiation. A power law was followed by TCR abundance, with an exponent that differed between naive and memory subsets but was consistent across the three individuals. Following error correction, more than 85% of naive TCR sequences occurred only once, which made naive abundance distributions much steeper than those of memory subsets. Gini index rose and Shannon and inverse Simpson diversity fell from naive through CM, EM and EMRA in both CD4 and CD8 cells. The repertoire findings for the naive and memory subsets could not be validated, as no ground truth was available.

TCR alpha and beta chain libraries were amplified separately from the second PCR step onward. Donor CMV status was determined by IFNgamma production from CD4+ T cells after overnight stimulation of fresh PBMCs with CMV viral lysate. Using Miltenyi beads, CD4 T cells were first positively selected, and CD8 T cells were then positively selected from the CD4-negative fraction. Cells were stained for CD3, CD4, CD8, CD45RA, CD27 and a live/dead dye and were sorted on a BD Aria II into four subsets based on CD45RA and CD27. Blood was obtained from three healthy volunteers, and the blood from each volunteer was fractionated into CD4 and CD8 T cells and subsequently into four differentiation subsets. About 0.13 L of peripheral blood was collected from each donor, and PBMC were isolated from the blood using Ficoll-Paque PLUS density-gradient centrifugation. After sorting, cells were lysed in RLT buffer, RNA was extracted using a Qiagen RNeasy kit, and the extracted RNA was stored at -80 degrees C.

This clonotype occurred many times. The target of this receptor is not known. Per-base quality was not reported, and no clone a single base away is much larger than it. The library was generated by UMI-ligation and nested PCR. To cover both TRBC1 and TRBC2, the beta constant-region primer consisted of an equimolar mix of two oligonucleotides. The ligated cDNA went through four rounds of PCR with nested alpha and beta constant-region primers together with the SP2 primer. A single-stranded oligonucleotide bearing the SP2 primer plus a 12-nucleotide UMI was ligated onto the 3' end of the cDNA by T4 RNA ligase 1. The ligation reaction was kept at 16 degrees C for about 19-25 hours. PCR2 was typically run as a SYBR Green qPCR and stopped at a predetermined threshold to prevent over-amplification. Every purification after the first one was done using Agencourt AMPure XP magnetic beads. Libraries were quantified by Qubit and checked on a TapeStation, with a main peak expected near 650 bp. Pooled libraries were sequenced on an Illumina MiSeq with v2 2x251 paired-end kits, typically giving roughly 0.95-2.3 million reads per sample. Each sample's library went into the pool at 4 nM, and about 5-7% PhiX was added to help with cluster recognition. The authors' analysis ran thus. Using tag matching that tolerated one base-pair mismatch, Decombinator assigned V and J genes to FASTQ reads that had been processed by Demultiplexor. UMIs were used by Collapsinator to correct both sequencing errors and frequency errors arising from PCR heterogeneity. TCRs were translated and CDR3s were extracted from the conserved cysteine to the FGXG phenylalanine by CDR3Translator, with non-productive sequences being flagged. Gini, Shannon entropy and inverse Simpson indices were computed after subsampling the repertoires to the same number of UMI-defined TCRs. Within the linear range, a power law was fitted to clonotype abundance distributions using maximum likelihood. Similar UMI counts, unique TCR numbers and clonal distributions were obtained with the pipeline and with MIGEC on one naive CD8 sample. Repertoires were searched for around 7,300 CMV-associated CDR3 sequences compiled from VDJdb and a published dataset. TCRdb handled the public reads itself, with Q25 trimming in fastp and clone calling in MiXCR, and kept productive beta chains. Each record represents a unique CDR3 protein, reported with the most common genes and DNA among its rows. The V and J calls, along with clone size, are taken from TCRdb and not from the paper's own processing. Across this sample there are 100,000 to 150,000 distinct CDR3 sequences, with 36% seen only once. Approximately 0.88% of the sample is in the top ten clones.

Sequencing was performed on central memory CD4+ T cells from blood. In light of the paper, this sample's cell subset or site label describes: central memory, CD45RA- CD27+. The sequence was obtained from a human donor in good health.

CDR3 loop: CSATPRTGNQPQHF. The DNA is TGCAGTGCTACCCCCCGTACGGGCAATCAGCCCCAGCATTTT. The V and J genes are TRBV20-1 and TRBJ1-5; the D gene assignment is ambiguous. There are 14 amino acids in the CDR3, from cysteine to phenylalanine inclusive. Only the CDR3 part of the read is kept: 42 bases, read in frame from the first base. CDR1 and CDR2 are drawn from the germline V gene (reference sequence): DFQATT, SNEGSKA. V lost 4 bases and J lost 2 bases; the stretch between them is 12 bases long.